This TCR beta chain comes out of a study of T cell clonotyping in hematopoietic cell transplantation. Study results and caveats: CD4 and CD8 repertoire contributions could not be separated without sorting.

As regards this clone: Its antigen is as yet unknown.

The CDR3 length is 14 residues. The V end lost 6 bases, the J end lost 8 bases, and 14 bases lay between the germline ends. Germline lookup yields CDR1 MNHEY and CDR2 SVGAGI. Using immunoSEQ multiplex PCR, the repertoire was profiled, and TCRdb retains in-frame clones only, with some absent. The sample lists approximately 15,000 clones, 85% seen once, with about 4% in the top ten. The sequence derives from a male patient between 55 and 70 years old who had an allogeneic stem cell transplant from a related donor, so the T cells may come from the graft donor. Some clones in this sample may be carry-over from other donors' samples. This rearrangement joins TRBV6-5 to TRBJ1-6; D gene unclear. Here the sequenced sample was PBMCs, taken 100 days after allogeneic stem cell transplant. CDR3 DNA: TGTGCCAGCAGCTCCTCGAGGAGGGATTCACCCCTCCACTTT. Protein: CASSSSRRDSPLHF.